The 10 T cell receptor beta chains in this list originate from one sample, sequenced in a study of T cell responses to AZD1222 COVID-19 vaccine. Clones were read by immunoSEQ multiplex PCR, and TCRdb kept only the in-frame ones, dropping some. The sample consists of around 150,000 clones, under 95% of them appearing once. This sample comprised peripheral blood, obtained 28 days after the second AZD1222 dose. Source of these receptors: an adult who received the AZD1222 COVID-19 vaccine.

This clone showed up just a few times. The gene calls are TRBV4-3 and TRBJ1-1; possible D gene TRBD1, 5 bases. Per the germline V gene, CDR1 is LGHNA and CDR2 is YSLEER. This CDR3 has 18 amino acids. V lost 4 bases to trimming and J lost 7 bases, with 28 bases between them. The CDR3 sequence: CASSPFRYGRTKLDEAFF. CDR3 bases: TGCGCCAGCAGCCCCTTCAGATATGGACGGACAAAATTAGATGAAGCTTTCTTT.

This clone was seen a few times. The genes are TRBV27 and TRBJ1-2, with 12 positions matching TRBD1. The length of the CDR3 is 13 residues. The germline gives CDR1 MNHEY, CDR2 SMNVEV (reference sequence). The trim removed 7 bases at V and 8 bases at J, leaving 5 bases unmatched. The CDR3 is CASKMGQGAGYTF. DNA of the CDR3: TGTGCCAGCAAGATGGGACAGGGGGCGGGCTACACCTTC.

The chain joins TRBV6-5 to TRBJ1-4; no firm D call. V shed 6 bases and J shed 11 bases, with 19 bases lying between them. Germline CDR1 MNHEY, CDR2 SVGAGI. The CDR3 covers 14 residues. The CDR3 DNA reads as TGTGCCAGCAGCCCCAACGGTGGGGTGGGGAAACTGTTTTTT. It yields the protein CASSPNGGVGKLFF.

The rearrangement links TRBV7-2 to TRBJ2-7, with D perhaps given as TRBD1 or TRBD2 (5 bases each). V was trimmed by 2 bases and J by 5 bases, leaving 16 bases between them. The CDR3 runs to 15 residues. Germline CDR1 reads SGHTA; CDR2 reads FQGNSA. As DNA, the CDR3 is TGTGCCAGCAGCTTAAACGGGCGCTCGGGACACGAGCAGTACTTC. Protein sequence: CASSLNGRSGHEQYF.

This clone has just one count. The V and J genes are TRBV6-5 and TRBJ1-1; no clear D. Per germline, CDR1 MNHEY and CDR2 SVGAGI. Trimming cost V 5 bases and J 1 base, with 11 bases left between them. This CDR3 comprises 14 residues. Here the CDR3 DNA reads TGTGCCAGCAGTCCCCGGACCGCGAACACTGAAGCTTTCTTT. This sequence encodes CASSPRTANTEAFF.

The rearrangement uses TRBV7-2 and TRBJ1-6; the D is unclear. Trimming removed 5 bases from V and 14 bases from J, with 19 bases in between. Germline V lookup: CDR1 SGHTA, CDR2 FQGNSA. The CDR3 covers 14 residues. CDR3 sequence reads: CASSPLGIHGSLHF. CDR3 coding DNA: TGTGCCAGCAGCCCTCTCGGCATACACGGGTCCCTCCACTTT.

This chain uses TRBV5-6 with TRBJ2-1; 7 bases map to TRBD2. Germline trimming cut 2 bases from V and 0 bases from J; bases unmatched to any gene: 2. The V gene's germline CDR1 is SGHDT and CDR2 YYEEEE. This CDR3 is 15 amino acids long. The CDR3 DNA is TGTGCCAGCAGCTTACGCGGGAGCTCCTACAATGAGCAGTTCTTC. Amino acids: CASSLRGSSYNEQFF.

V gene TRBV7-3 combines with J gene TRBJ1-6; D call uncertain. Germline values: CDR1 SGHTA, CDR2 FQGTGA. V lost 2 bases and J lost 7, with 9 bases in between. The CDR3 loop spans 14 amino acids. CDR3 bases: TGTGCCAGCAGCTTAGTAGGAGTGAATTCACCCCTCCACTTT. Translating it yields CASSLVGVNSPLHF.

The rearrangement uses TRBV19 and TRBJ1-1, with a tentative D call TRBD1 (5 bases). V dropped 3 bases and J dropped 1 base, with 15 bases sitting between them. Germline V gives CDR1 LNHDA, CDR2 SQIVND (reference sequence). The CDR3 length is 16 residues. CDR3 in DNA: TGTGCCAGTAGTATCTTGGCAGGGTCCCCGAACACTGAAGCTTTCTTT. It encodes CASSILAGSPNTEAFF.

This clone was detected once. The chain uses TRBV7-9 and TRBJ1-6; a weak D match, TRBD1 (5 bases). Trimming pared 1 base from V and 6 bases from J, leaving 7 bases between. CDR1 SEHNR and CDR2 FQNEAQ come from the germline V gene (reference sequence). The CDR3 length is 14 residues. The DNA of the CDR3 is TGTGCCAGCAGCTTAGAGGGACTTAATTCACCCCTCCACTTT. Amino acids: CASSLEGLNSPLHF.